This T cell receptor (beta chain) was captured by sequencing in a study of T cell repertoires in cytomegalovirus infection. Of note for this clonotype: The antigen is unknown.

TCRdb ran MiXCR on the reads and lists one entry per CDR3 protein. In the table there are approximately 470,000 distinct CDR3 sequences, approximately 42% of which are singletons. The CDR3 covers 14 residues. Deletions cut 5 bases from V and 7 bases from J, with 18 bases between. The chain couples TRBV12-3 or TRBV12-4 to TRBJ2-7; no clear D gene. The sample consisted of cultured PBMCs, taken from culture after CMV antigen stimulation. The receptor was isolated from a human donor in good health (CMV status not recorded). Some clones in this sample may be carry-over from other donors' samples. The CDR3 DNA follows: TGTGCCAGCAGTCCACCCGCCCCCCCCTCTGAGCAGTACTTC. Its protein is CASSPPAPPSEQYF.